This TCR beta chain was recorded in a study of T-cell memory formation after mild COVID-19. With respect to this clonotype: Its ends do not fully match the called genes, so a read error is possible.

With constant-segment primers, 5'RACE yielded cDNA libraries of TCR alpha and TCR beta that carried sample barcodes and UMIs. TCRdb itself ran the 5' RACE reads through MiXCR, one entry per CDR3 protein. The top ten clones hold about 8.2% of a sample with hundreds of thousands of distinct CDR3 sequences, approximately 21% of them seen once. The sample consisted of PBMCs or a T cell subset sorted from them (not recorded which). The sequence was collected from an adult woman who had mild COVID-19 (a few samples of this study predate the infection). Cell type and time point are not known.

CDR3 DNA: TGTGCCAGCAGCTTCTTTATCCAGGACAGGGTGAACACCGGGGAGATGTTTTTT. It codes for CASSFFIQDRVNTGEMFF. The rearrangement joins TRBV7-8 to TRBJ2-2; 8 bases line up with TRBD1. Germline V CDR1 and CDR2: SGHVS, FQNEAQ. The CDR3 extends over 18 amino acids.